Included here is one TCR beta chain sequence, with context. Its target is not known. The record originates from a study of T cell responses to AZD1222 COVID-19 vaccine. CDR3 length: 15 residues. From germline, CDR1 is MNHEY and CDR2 SVGEGT. V lost 6 bases and J lost 8, with 17 bases in between. Whole-study findings and limits: Two doses of AZD1222 preceded a rise in Spike-specific TCR breadth and depth.

Here immunoSEQ multiplex PCR was the method, and the copy in TCRdb shows in-frame clones only, minus some. The sample contains over 140,000 clones, roughly 92% of which appear only once. The source material was peripheral blood, sampled 28 days after the second AZD1222 dose. The V call is TRBV6-2 or TRBV6-3, the J call TRBJ1-6; TRBD1 might be the D (6 bases). The source of this sequence is an adult who received the AZD1222 COVID-19 vaccine. DNA of the CDR3: TGTGCCAGCAGCCGGACAGCAGCTCGGGATTCACCCCTCCACTTT. Translating it yields CASSRTAARDSPLHF.